This record concerns one TCR beta chain sequence. This sample is part of a study of blood T cell repertoires in COVID-19. Study-wide context: Samples came from the United States, Italy and Spain, spanning acute and convalescent COVID-19. Sources were T cells, B-cell-depleted T cells, or PBMCs; the material itself was cDNA or gDNA.

The authors' processing: From reference gene primer amplification, estimates of nucleated cell counts were derived. The repertoire was sequenced with immunoSEQ multiplex PCR; TCRdb's copy has only in-frame clones and lacks some. V and J calls and clone size are those listed in that table; D and trimming were worked out from the DNA. This table has 200,000 to 300,000 clones, approximately 86% appearing once. Germline V gene sequence: CDR1 SEHNR, CDR2 FQNEAQ (reference sequence). The CDR3 loop spans 12 amino acids. Trimming cost V 5 bases and J 3 bases, with 4 bases left between them. Sequenced sample: peripheral blood. The chain combines TRBV7-9 with TRBJ2-2; D gene unclear. This receptor was obtained from a man under 40 with active or convalescent COVID-19. The CDR3 region has the DNA TGTGCCAGCAGCCCAGACACCGGGGAGCTGTTTTTT. It is translated as CASSPDTGELFF.